Presented here are 10 T cell receptor beta chains from one specimen sequenced in a study of regulatory dendritic cells for organ transplantation. The repertoire was sequenced with immunoSEQ multiplex PCR; TCRdb's copy has only in-frame clones and lacks some. The sample includes under 50,000 clones, 75% to 95% of them seen just once. Sequencing input: naive CD8+ T cells from blood. The subset is: CD45RA+ naive T cells. The receptors here all came from a human donor in good health.

This chain links TRBV7-9 with TRBJ2-7; no clear D gene. CDR3 size: 16 residues. Trimming pared 7 bases from V and 0 bases from J, leaving 19 bases between. Per germline, CDR1 SEHNR and CDR2 FQNEAQ (reference sequence). The DNA for the CDR3 is TGTGCCAGCACCGTTGGAGTAGGAATGAGCTCCTACGAGCAGTACTTC. Amino acid sequence: CASTVGVGMSSYEQYF.

V gene TRBV4-3 combines with J gene TRBJ1-5; no firm D call. The germline V gene has CDR1 LGHNA and CDR2 YSLEER. V was trimmed by 4 bases and J by 7 bases, leaving 14 bases between them. The CDR3 totals 14 residues. For the CDR3, the DNA is TGCGCCAGCAGCCTTATCAGGTTATCCCAGCCCCAGCATTTT. Its translation is CASSLIRLSQPQHF.

The chain recombines TRBV30 with TRBJ1-2, with D unclear. Germline assignment: CDR1 GTSNPN and CDR2 SVGIG (reference sequence). Trimming stripped 5 bases from V and 8 bases from J, with 15 bases between. CDR3 length: 12 residues. CDR3 sequence reads: CAWEMPVGGYTF. The CDR3 bases are TGTGCCTGGGAAATGCCGGTTGGAGGCTACACCTTC.

This chain uses TRBV13 with TRBJ2-7; TRBD2 might be the D (6 bases). Germline CDR1 PRHDT, CDR2 FYEKMQ (reference sequence). The CDR3 covers 14 residues. Trimming pared 2 bases from V and 3 bases from J, leaving 11 bases between. CDR3: CASSLTGSYYEQYF. CDR3 bases: TGTGCCAGCAGCTTAACCGGGAGTTACTACGAGCAGTACTTC. The whole variable domain, filled in from reference TRBV13 and TRBJ2-7, reads AAGVIQSPRHLIKEKRETATLKCYPIPRHDTVYWYQQGPGQDPQFLISFYEKMQSDKGSIPDRFSAQQFSDYHSELNMSSLELGDSALYFCASSLTGSYYEQYFGPGTRLTVT.

This clone was seen just once. The chain uses TRBV30 and TRBJ2-1; either TRBD1 or TRBD2 may supply D (6 bases each). CDR3 length: 16 residues. Germline V gives CDR1 GTSNPN, CDR2 SVGIG (reference sequence). The V end was cut by 4 bases, the J end by 2 bases, with 18 bases between. The CDR3 region is CAWTIMPGGAYNEQFF. In DNA, the CDR3 is TGTGCCTGGACAATTATGCCCGGGGGCGCCTACAATGAGCAGTTCTTC.

The chain recombines TRBV20-1 with TRBJ2-1; D uncertain. V lost 3 bases and J lost 13, with 7 bases in between. The CDR3 consists of 9 residues. CDR1 and CDR2 from the germline V gene are DFQATT and SNEGSKA (reference sequence). The CDR3 DNA is TGCAGTGCTAGTTCGCACCAGTTCTTC. It codes for CSASSHQFF.

The CDR3 sequence: CASNAGHLTDTQYF. The CDR3, as DNA: TGTGCCAGCAACGCAGGACATCTCACAGATACGCAGTATTTT. The V and J genes are TRBV25-1 and TRBJ2-3; weak D call: TRBD1 (5 bases). Trimming cost V 7 bases and J 2 bases, with 13 bases left between them. The V gene's germline CDR1 is MGHDK and CDR2 SYGVNS. This CDR3 region has 14 residues.

V is TRBV14 and J is TRBJ2-7; 12 nucleotides match TRBD2. Per germline, CDR1 SGHDN and CDR2 FVKESK. This CDR3 is 18 amino acids long. J lost 0 bases, V lost 0 bases, and 6 bases had no gene match. The CDR3 DNA reads as TGTGCCAGCAGCCAAGAAGGACTAGCGGGGTCTAGCTCCTACGAGCAGTACTTC. Its translation is CASSQEGLAGSSSYEQYF.

The chain is built from TRBV6-5 and TRBJ1-1; D call uncertain. The V gene's germline CDR1 is MNHEY and CDR2 SVGAGI. The germline V and J ends were trimmed by 0 bases and 0 bases, with 5 bases remaining between them. The length of the CDR3 is 14 residues. CDR3 nucleotides: TGTGCCAGCAGTTACTCGGGAATGAACACTGAAGCTTTCTTT. It is translated as CASSYSGMNTEAFF.

V gene TRBV30 combines with J gene TRBJ2-1, with a weak D call TRBD2 (7 bases). CDR3 size: 15 residues. Germline values: CDR1 GTSNPN, CDR2 SVGIG (reference sequence). V lost 3 bases, J lost 6 bases, and 18 bases lay in between. In DNA, the CDR3 is TGTGCCTGGAGAATACAGGGAGGGATCCTCAATGAGCAGTTCTTC. It codes for CAWRIQGGILNEQFF.